The TCR beta chain under discussion was sequenced for a study of cytomegalovirus exposure and HLA in healthy donors. Germline V lookup: CDR1 SNHLY, CDR2 FYNNEI. V gave up 6 bases and J gave up 0 bases; unmatched junction bases: 5. The CDR3 runs 15 residues. The PCR contained 60 Vbeta and 13 Jbeta primers. Sequenced by immunoSEQ multiplex PCR; TCRdb stores in-frame clones only, minus some. Of about 140,000 clones listed, around 83% were seen once; the top ten hold around 4.1%. The sequencing input was PBMCs. This receptor was obtained from a man aged 35 to 55 in good health and CMV-seropositive. The chain uses TRBV2 and TRBJ1-3, with 7 bases aligning to TRBD1. CDR3 amino acids: CASRPGQLSGNTIYF. The CDR3 DNA is TGTGCCAGCAGGCCGGGACAGCTCTCTGGAAACACCATATATTTT.